This entry features one TCR beta chain sequence. What it recognizes is unknown. The data were taken from a study of cytotoxic CD8 clonotypes in ibrutinib-treated CLL. Study summary: The response samples were taken once patients had been treated for a median of approximately twelve months, range 6 to 36. Notes on the study in general: Higher clonality was seen at ibrutinib response and a return toward baseline at progression.

Deep sequencing aimed at 1 in 200,000 to 1 in 1 million T cells' resolution. Assay used: immunoSEQ multiplex PCR; TCRdb lists only in-frame clones, some missing. The sample shows roughly 200,000 clones, around 70% of them seen only once. V lost 3 bases and J 7 bases, leaving 13 bases between the germline ends. CDR1 is SGDLS, CDR2 YYNGEE, per germline. This CDR3 has 13 residues. V is TRBV9 and J is TRBJ1-2; D call uncertain. The receptor comes from a human donor with chronic lymphocytic leukemia. Sequenced material: PBMCs, taken after 12 months of ibrutinib treatment. The CDR3 here is CASSEATRGGYTF. In nucleotides, the CDR3 is TGTGCCAGCAGCGAGGCCACCCGAGGTGGCTACACCTTC.